The 3 T cell receptor beta chains reported below all come from one sample, sequenced in a study of blood T cell repertoires in COVID-19. Sequencing used immunoSEQ multiplex PCR; TCRdb keeps in-frame clones, though not all of them. The sample holds about 42,000 clones, 70% to 90% seen once. Sequenced input: peripheral blood. These TCRs come from a man between 65 and 79 years old with acute or convalescent COVID-19.

A few counts support this clone. V usage is TRBV5-6 and J usage is TRBJ2-4; 11 bases are shared with TRBD2. The trim removed 2 bases at V and 2 bases at J, leaving 3 bases unmatched. This CDR3 spans 16 amino acids. Germline V gene data show CDR1 as SGHDT and CDR2 as YYEEEE. The CDR3 DNA reads TGTGCCAGCAGCTTCAGACTAGCGGGGTCCAAAAACATTCAGTACTTC. As protein: CASSFRLAGSKNIQYF. The entire variable domain, with the rest obtained from reference TRBV5-6 and TRBJ2-4, is as follows: DAGVTQSPTHLIKTRGQQVTLRCSPKSGHDTVSWYQQALGQGPQFIFQYYEEEERQRGNFPDRFSGHQFPNYSSELNVNALLLGDSALYLCASSFRLAGSKNIQYFGAGTRLSVL.

This chain uses TRBV5-4 with TRBJ1-1; weak D call: TRBD1 (5 bases). Germline V gene lookup returns CDR1 SGHNT and CDR2 YYREEE (reference sequence). This CDR3 has 15 residues. V gave up 4 bases and J gave up 4 bases, with 17 bases separating them. CDR3 bases: TGTGCCAGCAGCCCTGGGGGAGGGGAGGTCACTGAAGCTTTCTTT. Amino acid sequence: CASSPGGGEVTEAFF.

The chain is built from TRBV7-9 and TRBJ2-2; the match to TRBD2 covers 11 bases. The CDR3 has 17 residues. Germline V gene sequence: CDR1 SEHNR, CDR2 FQNEAQ (reference sequence). V was clipped by 2 bases and J by 2 bases; unmatched bases: 4. CDR3 sequence (DNA): TGTGCCAGCAGCTTATTGGGACTAGCGGCCAACACCGGGGAGCTGTTTTTT. Translated: CASSLLGLAANTGELFF.